Following are 13 T cell receptor beta chains from one sample sequenced in a study of blood T cell repertoires in COVID-19. Profiled with immunoSEQ multiplex PCR; TCRdb holds only in-frame clones, not every one. Here the sample spans approximately 250,000 clones, about 91% being singletons. The sequenced sample was PBMCs or T cells enriched from blood (not recorded which). These receptors came from a woman aged 40 to 50 with acute COVID-19.

This clone was observed once. This CDR3 reads CATSRRITNYGYTF. For the CDR3, the DNA is TGTGCCACCAGCAGGAGAATAACTAACTATGGCTACACCTTC. The chain combines TRBV15 with TRBJ1-2, with D unresolved. Per germline, CDR1 LNHNV and CDR2 YYDKDF (reference sequence). The CDR3 runs 14 residues. The V and J ends lost 3 bases and 0 bases respectively, with 8 bases between them.

The J gene is TRBJ1-5, the V gene TRBV6-5; TRBD1 is a possible D gene (5 bases). This CDR3 has 14 residues. Germline assignment: CDR1 MNHEY and CDR2 SVGAGI. Deletions cut 11 bases from V and 0 bases from J, with 14 bases between. The CDR3 loop reads CAPRGLNSNQPQHF. The CDR3 DNA reads TGTGCCCCGCGGGGCCTTAATAGCAATCAGCCCCAGCATTTT.

This chain joins TRBV24-1 and TRBJ2-3, with D perhaps TRBD2 (6 bases). Trimming shortened V by 8 bases and J by 2 bases, and 16 bases separated the two germline ends. This CDR3 comprises 15 residues. Germline lookup yields CDR1 KGHDR and CDR2 SFDVKD. CDR3 sequence: CATTKGSGDTDTQYF. The CDR3 DNA follows: TGTGCCACCACGAAGGGTAGCGGCGACACAGATACGCAGTATTTT.

The chain links TRBV5-6 to TRBJ2-7; no definite D call. With 0 bases removed from V and 2 bases from J, the gap between germline ends came to 12 bases. Germline CDR1 reads SGHDT; CDR2 reads YYEEEE. The CDR3 contains 15 residues. As DNA, the CDR3 is TGTGCCAGCAGCTTGGCCTCGGTCCGGGCCTACGAGCAGTACTTC. Translating gives CASSLASVRAYEQYF.

V is TRBV5-4 and J is TRBJ2-1, with D maybe TRBD2 (6 bases). V lost 4 bases to trimming and J lost 4 bases, with 15 bases between them. This CDR3 is 15 amino acids long. Per the germline V gene, CDR1 is SGHNT and CDR2 is YYREEE (reference sequence). The CDR3 loop reads CASSQGGRSYNEQFF. DNA of the CDR3: TGTGCCAGCAGCCAAGGAGGGCGGAGTTACAATGAGCAGTTCTTC. The variable domain in full, with the rest retrieved from reference TRBV5-4 and TRBJ2-1, is ETGVTQSPTHLIKTRGQQVTLRCSSQSGHNTVSWYQQALGQGPQFIFQYYREEENGRGNFPPRFSGLQFPNYSSELNVNALELDDSALYLCASSQGGRSYNEQFFGPGTRLTVL.

The V gene is TRBV27, the J gene TRBJ1-1, with D perhaps TRBD1 (5 bases). Germline V gene sequence: CDR1 MNHEY, CDR2 SMNVEV (reference sequence). There are 16 residues in the CDR3. The ends were cut back, 0 bases at V and 4 bases at J, with 15 bases in the middle. This CDR3 is CASSLSSGRGGTEAFF. The DNA for the CDR3 is TGTGCCAGCAGTTTATCGTCAGGGCGGGGGGGCACTGAAGCTTTCTTT.

The chain combines TRBV6-1 with TRBJ2-1; D ambiguous. V dropped 2 bases and J dropped 0 bases, with 5 bases sitting between them. Looked up from germline, CDR1 is MNHNS and CDR2 is SASEGT. This CDR3 contains 14 residues. CDR3 sequence reads: CASSESLSYNEQFF. The CDR3 DNA reads as TGTGCCAGCAGTGAATCACTCTCCTACAATGAGCAGTTCTTC.

The rearrangement links TRBV7-9 to TRBJ2-1, with 15 bases identical to TRBD2. The V segment lost 1 base and the J segment 7 bases; nucleotides outside the gene matches: 2. CDR1 and CDR2 (germline): SEHNR, FQNEAQ (reference sequence). The CDR3 is 16 residues long. The CDR3, as DNA: TGTGCCAGCAGCTTAGGTGGGACTAGCGGGAGGAATGAGCAGTTCTTC. This translates into CASSLGGTSGRNEQFF.

J is TRBJ1-2 and V is TRBV5-4; 8 nucleotides agree with TRBD1. The junction had 5 bases not matched to a gene; V was cut back by 0 bases and J by 4 bases. This CDR3 comprises 15 residues. Germline values: CDR1 SGHNT, CDR2 YYREEE (reference sequence). The CDR3, as DNA: TGTGCCAGCAGCTTGGGACAGGGGATTAGCTATGGCTACACCTTC. Encoded protein: CASSLGQGISYGYTF. The complete variable domain, with remaining parts taken from reference TRBV5-4 and TRBJ1-2, reads ETGVTQSPTHLIKTRGQQVTLRCSSQSGHNTVSWYQQALGQGPQFIFQYYREEENGRGNFPPRFSGLQFPNYSSELNVNALELDDSALYLCASSLGQGISYGYTFGSGTRLTVV.

V and J are TRBV5-4 and TRBJ2-7, with D possibly being TRBD1 (6 bases). The CDR3 sequence is 15 residues long. The V and J ends lost 0 bases and 3 bases respectively, with 13 bases between them. In germline, CDR1 is SGHNT, CDR2 YYREEE (reference sequence). CDR3 in DNA: TGTGCCAGCAGCTTGGTCGGCAGGGGCCGCTACGAGCAGTACTTC. This encodes CASSLVGRGRYEQYF.

This rearrangement joins TRBV9 to TRBJ2-1, with TRBD2 matching 8 bases. The germline V gene encodes CDR1 SGDLS and CDR2 YYNGEE. The CDR3 sequence is 15 residues long. The J segment lost 3 bases and the V segment lost 4 bases, leaving 6 bases of the junction unmatched. The CDR3 DNA sequence: TGTGCCAGCAGCCAAGGGGGACTAGTCTACAATGAGCAGTTCTTC. It yields the protein CASSQGGLVYNEQFF.

The V and J genes are TRBV18 and TRBJ2-3; TRBD2 is a possible D gene (6 bases). Trimming stripped 4 bases from V and 4 bases from J, with 15 bases between. Per the germline V gene, CDR1 is KGHSH and CDR2 is LQKENI. The CDR3 runs 15 residues. The CDR3 DNA reads TGTGCCAGCTCACTGATGCCGGGAGAGGCAGATACGCAGTATTTT. Protein sequence: CASSLMPGEADTQYF.

The chain uses TRBV12-5 and TRBJ2-3, with 7 bases fitting TRBD2. V dropped 0 bases and J dropped 4; count of bases not matched to a gene: 10. The CDR3 consists of 17 residues. Germline CDR1 and CDR2: LGHNT and FRNRAP. As DNA, the CDR3 is TGTGCTAGTGGTTTGGTATTGGTGGCGGGAGCTCCAGATACGCAGTATTTT. Protein sequence: CASGLVLVAGAPDTQYF. Drawing the rest from reference TRBV12-5 and TRBJ2-3, the complete variable domain is DARVTQTPRHKVTEMGQEVTMRCQPILGHNTVFWYRQTMMQGLELLAYFRNRAPLDDSGMPKDRFSAEMPDATLATLKIQPSEPRDSAVYFCASGLVLVAGAPDTQYFGPGTRLTVL.